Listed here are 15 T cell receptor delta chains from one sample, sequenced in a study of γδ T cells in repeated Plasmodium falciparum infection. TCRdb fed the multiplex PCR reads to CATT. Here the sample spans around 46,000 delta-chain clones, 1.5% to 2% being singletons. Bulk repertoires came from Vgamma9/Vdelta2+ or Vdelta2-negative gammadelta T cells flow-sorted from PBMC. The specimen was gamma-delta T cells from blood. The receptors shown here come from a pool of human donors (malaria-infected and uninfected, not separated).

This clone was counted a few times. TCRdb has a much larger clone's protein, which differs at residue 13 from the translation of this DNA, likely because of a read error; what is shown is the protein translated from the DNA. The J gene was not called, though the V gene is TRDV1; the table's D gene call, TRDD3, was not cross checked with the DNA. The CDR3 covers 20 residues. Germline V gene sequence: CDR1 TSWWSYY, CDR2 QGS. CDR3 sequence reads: CALGDLSRGRLWSGGCRLIF. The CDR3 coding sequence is TGTGCTCTTGGGGACCTAAGTAGGGGGCGTTTATGGTCTGGGGGATGTAGGCTCATCTTT.

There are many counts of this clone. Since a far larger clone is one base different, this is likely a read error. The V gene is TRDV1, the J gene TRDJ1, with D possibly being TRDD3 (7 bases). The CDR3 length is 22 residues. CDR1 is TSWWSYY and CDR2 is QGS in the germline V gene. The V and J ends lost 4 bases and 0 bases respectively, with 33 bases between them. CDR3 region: CALGGPALLRNWGWRYTDKLIF. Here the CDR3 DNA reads TGTGCTCTTGGGGGTCCCGCCCTCCTACGAAACTGGGGATGGAGGTACACCGATAAACTCATCTTT.

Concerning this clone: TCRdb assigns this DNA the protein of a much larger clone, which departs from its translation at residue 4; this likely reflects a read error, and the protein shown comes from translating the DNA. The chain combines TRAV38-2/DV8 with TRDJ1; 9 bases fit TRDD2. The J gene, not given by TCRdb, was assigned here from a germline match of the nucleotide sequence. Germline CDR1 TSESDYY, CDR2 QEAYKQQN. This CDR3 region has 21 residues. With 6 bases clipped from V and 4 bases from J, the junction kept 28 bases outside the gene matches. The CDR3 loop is CAYKSYPSYIWWGFSSDKLIF. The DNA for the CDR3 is TGTGCTTATAAGAGTTATCCTTCCTACATTTGGTGGGGATTTAGCAGCGATAAACTCATCTTT.

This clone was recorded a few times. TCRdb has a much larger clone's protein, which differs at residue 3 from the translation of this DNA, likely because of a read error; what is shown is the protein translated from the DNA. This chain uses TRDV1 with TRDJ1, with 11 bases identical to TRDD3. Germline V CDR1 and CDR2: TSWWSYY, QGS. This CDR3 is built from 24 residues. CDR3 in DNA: TGTGCTATTGGGGAAACTGCGGTTCGGAATGACCTAATCGTACTGGGGGATAATCACGATAAACTCATCTTT. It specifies CAIGETAVRNDLIVLGDNHDKLIF.

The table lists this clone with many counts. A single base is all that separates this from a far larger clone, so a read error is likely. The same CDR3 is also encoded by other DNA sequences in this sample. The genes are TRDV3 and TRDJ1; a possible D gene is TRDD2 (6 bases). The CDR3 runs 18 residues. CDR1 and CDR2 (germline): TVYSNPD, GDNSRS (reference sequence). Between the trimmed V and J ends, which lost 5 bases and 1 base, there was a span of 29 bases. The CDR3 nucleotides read TGTGCCGCTGGGCCTTCCCACGGGTCCCCTTTCCTCACCGATAAACTCATCTTT. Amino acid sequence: CAAGPSHGSPFLTDKLIF.

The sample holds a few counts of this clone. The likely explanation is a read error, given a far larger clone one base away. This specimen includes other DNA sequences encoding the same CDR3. CDR3 in amino acids: CAFLRRYYLDPPIRVGYWGIRFTDKLIF. As DNA, the CDR3 is TGTGCCTTTCTGCGGCGATATTACTTGGACCCTCCCATAAGAGTGGGCTACTGGGGGATCAGATTCACCGATAAACTCATCTTT. V and J are TRDV3 and TRDJ1, with 10 nucleotides matching TRDD3. The J gene was not available in TCRdb and was assigned here by matching the DNA to germline segments. With V trimmed by 2 bases and J by 1 base, 46 bases remained unmatched. The CDR3 extends over 28 amino acids. Germline values: CDR1 TVYSNPD, CDR2 GDNSRS (reference sequence).

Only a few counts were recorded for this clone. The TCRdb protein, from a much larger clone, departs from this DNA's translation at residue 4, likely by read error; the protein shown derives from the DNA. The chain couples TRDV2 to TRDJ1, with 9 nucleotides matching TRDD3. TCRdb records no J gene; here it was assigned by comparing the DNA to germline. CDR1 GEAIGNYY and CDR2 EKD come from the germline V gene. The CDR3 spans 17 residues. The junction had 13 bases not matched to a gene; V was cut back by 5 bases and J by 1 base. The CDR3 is CACGALLGEIFTDKLIF. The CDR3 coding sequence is TGTGCCTGTGGCGCTTTACTGGGGGAGATATTCACCGATAAACTCATCTTT.

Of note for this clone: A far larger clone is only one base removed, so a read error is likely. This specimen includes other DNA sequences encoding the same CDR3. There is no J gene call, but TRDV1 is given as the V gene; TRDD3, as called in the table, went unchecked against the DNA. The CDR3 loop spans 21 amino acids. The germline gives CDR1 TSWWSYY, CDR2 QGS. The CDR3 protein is CALGNWIGRLGEPLYTDKLIF. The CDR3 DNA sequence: TGTGCTCTTGGGAACTGGATTGGGAGGCTGGGGGAACCCCTATACACCGATAAGCTCATCTTT.

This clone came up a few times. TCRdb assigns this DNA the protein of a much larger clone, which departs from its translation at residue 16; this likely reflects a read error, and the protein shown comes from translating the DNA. The CDR3 DNA follows: TGTGCCTGTGACTCGGTCGCCGTTCGGGGGGCTTCCCTGTACACCAATAAACTCATCTTT. The encoded protein is CACDSVAVRGASLYTNKLIF. The J gene is TRDJ1, the V gene TRDV2; D is tentatively TRDD2 or TRDD3 (5 bases each). TCRdb lists no J gene, so it was determined here by aligning the DNA to germline. CDR1 GEAIGNYY and CDR2 EKD come from the germline V gene. This CDR3 comprises 20 residues.

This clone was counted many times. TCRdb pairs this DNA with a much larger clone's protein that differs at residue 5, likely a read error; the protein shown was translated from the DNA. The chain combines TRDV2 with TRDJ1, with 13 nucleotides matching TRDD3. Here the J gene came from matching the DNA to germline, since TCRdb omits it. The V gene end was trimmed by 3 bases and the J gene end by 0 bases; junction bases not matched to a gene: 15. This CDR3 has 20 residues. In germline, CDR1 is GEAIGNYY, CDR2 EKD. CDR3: CACDAILLGDTRAYTDKLIF. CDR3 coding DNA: TGTGCCTGTGACGCGATATTACTGGGGGATACGCGGGCTTACACCGATAAACTCATCTTT.

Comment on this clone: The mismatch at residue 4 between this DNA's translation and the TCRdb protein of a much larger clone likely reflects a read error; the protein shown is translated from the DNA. The DNA of the CDR3 is TGTGCTCTTGAGGAACAAGTTTTCCTTTCATTTCCACTGGGGGACCGTTGCACCGATAAACTCATCTTT. As protein: CALEEQVFLSFPLGDRCTDKLIF. V and J are TRDV1 and TRDJ1; 9 nucleotides match TRDD3. No J gene was available from TCRdb, and it was assigned here by a germline match of the DNA. The length of the CDR3 is 23 residues. The V gene's germline CDR1 is TSWWSYY and CDR2 QGS.

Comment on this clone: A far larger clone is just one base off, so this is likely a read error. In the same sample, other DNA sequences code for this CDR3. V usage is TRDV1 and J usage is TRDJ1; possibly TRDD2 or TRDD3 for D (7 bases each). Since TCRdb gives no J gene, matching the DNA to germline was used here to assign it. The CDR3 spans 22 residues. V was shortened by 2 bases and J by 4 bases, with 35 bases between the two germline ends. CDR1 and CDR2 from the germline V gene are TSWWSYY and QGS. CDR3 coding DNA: TGTGCTCTTGGGGAAGGGGCCTTCCTCTCTACTACCGGGGGATTTTACCTCGATAAACTCATCTTT. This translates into CALGEGAFLSTTGGFYLDKLIF.

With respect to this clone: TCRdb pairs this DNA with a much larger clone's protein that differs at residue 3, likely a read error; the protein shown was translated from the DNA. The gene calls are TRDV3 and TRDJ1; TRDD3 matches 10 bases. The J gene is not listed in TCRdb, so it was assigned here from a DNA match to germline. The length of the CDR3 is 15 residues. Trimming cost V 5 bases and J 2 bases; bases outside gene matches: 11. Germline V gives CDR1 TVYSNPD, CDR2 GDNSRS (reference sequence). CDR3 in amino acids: CALTNWGMYTDKLIF. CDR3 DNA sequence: TGTGCCCTTACGAACTGGGGGATGTATACCGATAAACTCATCTTT.

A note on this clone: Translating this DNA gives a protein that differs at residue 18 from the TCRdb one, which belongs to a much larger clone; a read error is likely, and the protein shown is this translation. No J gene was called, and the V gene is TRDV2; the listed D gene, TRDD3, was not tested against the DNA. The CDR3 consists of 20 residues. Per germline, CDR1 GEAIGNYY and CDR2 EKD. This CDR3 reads CACEPMGIERVPRVADKPIF. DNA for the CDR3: TGTGCCTGTGAACCTATGGGGATAGAAAGGGTTCCAAGGGTAGCCGATAAACCCATCTTT.

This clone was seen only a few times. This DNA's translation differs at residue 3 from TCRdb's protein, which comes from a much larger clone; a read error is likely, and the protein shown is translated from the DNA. CDR3 sequence reads: CAALKTVILPGWCPYTDKLIF. The CDR3 DNA sequence: TGTGCTGCGCTCAAAACCGTTATCCTACCGGGCTGGTGCCCATACACCGATAAACTCATCTTT. This chain links TRDV3 with TRDJ1, with TRDD2 as a possible D gene (6 bases). The J gene was missing in TCRdb and was found by matching the end of the DNA to germline. The CDR3 sequence is 21 residues long. Germline V gives CDR1 TVYSNPD, CDR2 GDNSRS (reference sequence). Full variable domain (outside the CDR3, taken from reference TRDV3 and TRDJ1): CDKVTQSSPDQTVASGSEVVLLCTYDTVYSNPDLFWYRIRPDYSFQFVFYGDNSRSEGADFTQGRFSVKHILTQKAFHLVISPVRTEDSATYYCAALKTVILPGWCPYTDKLIFGKGTRVTVEP.